This T cell receptor (beta chain) originates from a study of T cells after yellow fever vaccination. General observations from the study: A faster peak, day 5 versus 15, was reached by the weaker secondary response.

TCRdb passed the 5' RACE reads through MiXCR, listing each CDR3 protein once. The sample lists 550,000 to 750,000 distinct CDR3 sequences, 13% occurring once. This CDR3 is 15 amino acids long. V was pared by 1 base and J by 6 bases, with 9 bases of the junction left unmatched. Germline values: CDR1 LGHDT, CDR2 YNNKEL (reference sequence). A few counts support this clonotype. Antigen specificity is unknown. The sequence was obtained from a man younger than 45 who received the YFV17D yellow fever vaccine. J is TRBJ2-7 and V is TRBV3-1; 7 nucleotides align to TRBD1. Sequences were derived from PBMCs, sampled on the day of the yellow fever booster vaccination. CDR3 DNA: TGTGCCAGCAGCCAAGCCGGCGGACAGGCGGGCGAGCAGTACTTC. It yields the protein CASSQAGGQAGEQYF.